Below, 7 T cell receptor beta chains from the same sample are listed, as sequenced in a study of tumor and adjacent non-tumor tissue in lung cancer. Three rounds of nested PCR, following a modified ARM-PCR protocol, produced the TCRbeta library. TCRdb processed the multiplex PCR reads anew with MiXCR; each CDR3 protein has one entry. The sample lists under 140,000 distinct CDR3 sequences, approximately 84% seen once, with under 25% in the top ten. RNA was extracted from bulk tissue without any cell sorting. Sequenced input: lung tumor tissue. The receptors here all came from a man aged 65-85 years with non-small cell lung cancer.

This chain uses TRBV6-1 with TRBJ2-2; 7 positions match TRBD1. The CDR3 has 15 residues. V lost 10 bases, J lost 9 bases, and 17 bases stayed unmatched. The germline V gene encodes CDR1 MNHNS and CDR2 SASEGT. In DNA form, the CDR3 reads TGTGCCAACGTTACCAGGGGGATCTTGTCTAGGGAGCTGTTTTTT. Its translation: CANVTRGILSRELFF.

The J gene is TRBJ1-1, the V gene TRBV11-2; D might be TRBD1 (6 bases). Per the germline V gene, CDR1 is SGHAT and CDR2 is FQNNGV. This CDR3 contains 14 residues. The DNA of the CDR3 is TGTCTCAGCAGCCTATACAGGGTTTTGACTGAAGCTTTCTTT. It encodes CLSSLYRVLTEAFF.

In the case of this clonotype: An end of the junction differs from the germline gene, which may be a read error. The chain's CDR3 is CASSLDVRDWSSYNEQLF. The CDR3 nucleotides are TGTGCTAGCAGCTTAGATGTGCGGGACTGGTCCTCCTATAATGAGCAGTTGTTC. The chain is built from TRBV11-2 and TRBJ2-1; D may be TRBD2 (6 bases). Germline CDR1 reads SGHAT; CDR2 reads FQNNGV. The CDR3 sequence is 18 residues long.

Regarding this clonotype: At one of its ends the junction is not consistent with the germline gene, which may arise from a read error. This chain joins TRBV20-1 and TRBJ2-7, with TRBD2 matching 8 bases. Germline V gene sequence: CDR1 DFQATT, CDR2 SNEGSKA (reference sequence). The CDR3 contains 17 residues. The CDR3 loop is CSAQACGRPINSYEQYF. Written as DNA, the CDR3 is TGCAGTGCCCAAGCCTGCGGGAGGCCTATCAACTCCTACGAGCAGTACTTT.

Note on this clonotype: The junction departs from germline at one end; a sequencing error may be responsible. The chain has TRBV4-3 and TRBJ2-1, with D perhaps TRBD1 or TRBD2 (5 bases each). Germline-derived CDR1 and CDR2 are LGHNA and YSLEER. The CDR3 has 14 residues. CDR3 bases: TGTGCCAGCAGCCATGATTTGGGGGTGAATGAGCAGTTCTTC. This encodes CASSHDLGVNEQFF.

Regarding this clonotype: At one end, the junction sequence differs from germline, possibly due to a read error. The chain joins TRBV12-3 or TRBV12-4 to TRBJ1-5; D possibly corresponds to TRBD1 (5 bases). The CDR3 totals 16 residues. The CDR3 DNA reads TGTGCCACCAGTTTAGGGCCAGGGACGGGCAATCAGTCCCATCATTTT. Its translation: CATSLGPGTGNQSHHF.

This clonotype was counted between two and nine times. The chain uses TRBV25-1 and TRBJ1-2, with D perhaps TRBD1 (5 bases). Per the germline V gene, CDR1 is MGHDK and CDR2 is SYGVNS. The CDR3 totals 14 residues. The CDR3 nucleotides are TGTGCTAACAGTGAAGGATGGCAGGGAAGAGGCTACACCTTC. Translation gives CANSEGWQGRGYTF.